This T cell receptor (beta chain) appears in the sequencing data of a study of blood T cells in healthy people across ages. Study-level findings and limits: The study found TCR beta diversity correlated strongly with naive T cell percentage. A roughly linear fall in TCR beta diversity per million T cells was seen with increasing age. Relative to aged donors, long-lived donors carried more naive CD4+ cells and displayed higher diversity.

With a J-beta primer mix and a sample-barcoded 5' primer, a second PCR ran about 7 to 12 cycles. One entry per CDR3 protein results from TCRdb running MiXCR on the 5' RACE reads. Counted here are around 900,000 distinct CDR3 sequences, 51% occurring once; the ten biggest clones make up about 20%. Those donating, healthy Caucasian individuals from Russia, were aged about 6 to 100. Concerning this clonotype: Its antigen is currently unknown.

Germline assignment: CDR1 DFQATT and CDR2 SNEGSKA (reference sequence). V was shortened by 3 bases and J by 2 bases, with 19 bases between the two germline ends. The CDR3 consists of 16 residues. The chain is built from TRBV20-1 and TRBJ2-5; weak D call: TRBD2 (6 bases). What was sequenced was blood. The sequence came from a woman aged 60-75 years in good health. Here the CDR3 DNA reads TGCAGTGCTAGGAGTTACATAGCGGAGATTCAAGAGACCCAGTACTTC. It yields the protein CSARSYIAEIQETQYF.